The 27 T cell receptor beta chains listed next were all sequenced from one sample in a study of shared clonotypes between healthy human individuals. The repertoire was sequenced with immunoSEQ multiplex PCR; TCRdb's copy has only in-frame clones and lacks some. Here the sample spans some 2.4 million clones, under 95% being singletons. Sequenced: naive CD4+ T cells from PBMCs. Regarding subset: CD45RA+ positively selected. These receptors originate from a man younger than 35 in good health. Some clones in this sample may be carry-over from other donors' samples.

The chain recombines TRBV7-2 with TRBJ2-2; TRBD2 matches 8 bases. The junction had 4 bases not matched to a gene; V was cut back by 0 bases and J by 4 bases. The CDR3 consists of 16 residues. Germline loops: CDR1 SGHTA, CDR2 FQGNSA. CDR3 protein: CASSLAGTRLTGELFF. The CDR3, as DNA: TGTGCCAGCAGCTTAGCCGGGACTAGGCTCACCGGGGAGCTGTTTTTT.

This clone was detected only once. The chain links TRBV19 to TRBJ1-5; D call uncertain. V was trimmed by 5 bases and J by 1 base, leaving 9 bases between them. This CDR3 comprises 14 residues. Germline V gene data show CDR1 as LNHDA and CDR2 as SQIVND (reference sequence). CDR3 in amino acids: CASSPRASNQPQHF. The CDR3 DNA reads as TGTGCCAGTAGTCCCCGGGCGAGCAATCAGCCCCAGCATTTT.

The chain couples TRBV4-3 to TRBJ2-3; tentatively, D is TRBD2 (6 bases). Per the germline V gene, CDR1 is LGHNA and CDR2 is YSLEER. The CDR3 loop spans 15 amino acids. V was cut by 2 bases and J by 3 bases, with 12 bases left in between. The CDR3 here is CASSQRAGRTDTQYF. The CDR3 coding sequence is TGCGCCAGCAGCCAAAGGGCGGGACGAACAGATACGCAGTATTTT.

The chain is built from TRBV18 and TRBJ1-1; maybe TRBD1 (6 bases). The CDR3 length is 16 residues. V lost 3 bases and J 4 bases, leaving 18 bases between the germline ends. Germline V CDR1 and CDR2: KGHSH, LQKENI. The CDR3 sequence is CASSPATGRRGTEAFF. The CDR3 DNA sequence: TGTGCCAGCTCACCTGCTACAGGGCGGCGAGGCACTGAAGCTTTCTTT.

A note on this clone: This sample includes further DNA sequences coding for the same CDR3. The V call is TRBV27, the J call TRBJ2-7; perhaps TRBD2 as D (6 bases). The CDR3 is 14 amino acids. V lost 3 bases and J lost 3, with 12 bases in between. The germline V gene encodes CDR1 MNHEY and CDR2 SMNVEV (reference sequence). DNA for the CDR3: TGTGCCAGCAGTTTGCGGAGGGGTGGCTACGAGCAGTACTTC. This sequence encodes CASSLRRGGYEQYF.

The CDR3 reads CASSLEGSDTQYF. The CDR3, as DNA: TGTGCCAGCAGCTTAGAAGGATCAGATACGCAGTATTTT. The chain recombines TRBV7-3 with TRBJ2-3, with no clear D. V was pared by 2 bases and J by 4 bases, with 7 bases between. CDR3 length equals 13 residues. Germline CDR1 reads SGHTA; CDR2 reads FQGTGA.

This chain joins TRBV5-1 and TRBJ1-1; TRBD1 matches at 10 bases. The CDR3 is 16 amino acids. Losses at the gene ends were 5 bases for V and 0 bases for J; bases not matched to a gene: 7. CDR1 and CDR2 from the germline V gene are SGHRS and YFSETQ. The CDR3: CASSMGQGTLNTEAFF. The CDR3 nucleotides read TGCGCCAGCAGTATGGGACAGGGGACCCTGAACACTGAAGCTTTCTTT.

The CDR3 DNA reads as TGTGCCAGCAGCTTAAGGCGGAACTACAATGAGCAGTTCTTC. Its translation is CASSLRRNYNEQFF. The rearrangement joins TRBV7-9 to TRBJ2-1; D unresolved. The CDR3 loop spans 14 amino acids. The germline gives CDR1 SEHNR, CDR2 FQNEAQ (reference sequence). The V end lost 2 bases, the J end lost 3 bases, and 8 bases lay between the germline ends. The variable domain in full, with the rest retrieved from reference TRBV7-9 and TRBJ2-1, is DTGVSQNPRHKITKRGQNVTFRCDPISEHNRLYWYRQTLGQGPEFLTYFQNEAQLEKSRLLSDRFSAERPKGSFSTLEIQRTEQGDSAMYLCASSLRRNYNEQFFGPGTRLTVL.

As concerns this clone: Other DNA sequences from this sample encode an identical CDR3 as well. The V gene is TRBV18, the J gene TRBJ2-5; D unclear. Trimming left V 3 bases short and J 2 bases short, with 7 bases between. The V gene's germline CDR1 is KGHSH and CDR2 LQKENI. The CDR3 sequence is 13 residues long. This CDR3 is CASSPLRQETQYF. CDR3 coding DNA: TGTGCCAGCTCACCCTTAAGACAAGAGACCCAGTACTTC.

The V call is TRBV19, the J call TRBJ1-2; D ambiguous. Germline V gives CDR1 LNHDA, CDR2 SQIVND (reference sequence). This CDR3 region has 13 residues. V was trimmed by 10 bases and J by 7 bases, leaving 19 bases between them. The CDR3 DNA follows: TGTGCCACAACGGTGGGGTTTTCAGGTGGCTACACCTTC. Amino acids: CATTVGFSGGYTF.

This clone was seen once. V and J are TRBV28 and TRBJ1-2; D is perhaps TRBD1 (6 bases). The CDR3 is 13 amino acids. Germline V gives CDR1 MDHEN, CDR2 SYDVKM. The V and J ends lost 6 bases and 10 bases respectively, with 18 bases between them. This CDR3 reads CASSVKTGLDYTF. The CDR3 coding sequence is TGTGCCAGCAGCGTTAAGACAGGTCTGGACTACACCTTC.

V and J are TRBV28 and TRBJ2-2; possibly TRBD1 for D (6 bases). The CDR3 extends over 14 amino acids. Germline values: CDR1 MDHEN, CDR2 SYDVKM. V dropped 2 bases and J dropped 6 bases, with 10 bases sitting between them. CDR3 nucleotides: TGTGCCAGCAGTTTACCAGGGGATGCCGGGGAGCTGTTTTTT. Its protein product is CASSLPGDAGELFF.

For this clone: The junction differs from germline at one of its ends, possibly a read error. This chain joins TRBV10-3 and TRBJ2-7, with unresolved D. The germline V gene encodes CDR1 ENHRY and CDR2 SYGVKD. There are 13 residues in the CDR3. CDR3 bases: TGTGCCAGCAGTTACATAGGTTCCTACGAGCAGTACTTC. Its translation is CASSYIGSYEQYF.

The rearrangement uses TRBV27 and TRBJ1-4; D possibly corresponds to TRBD1 (5 bases). Looked up from germline, CDR1 is MNHEY and CDR2 is SMNVEV (reference sequence). This CDR3 has 15 amino acids. The ends were cut back, 1 base at V and 6 bases at J, with 12 bases in the middle. The chain's CDR3 is CASSLFPGHHEKLFF. As DNA, the CDR3 is TGTGCCAGCAGTTTATTCCCAGGGCACCATGAAAAACTGTTTTTT.

The genes are TRBV11-1 and TRBJ2-5; a weak D match, TRBD2 (5 bases). The germline gives CDR1 SGHAT, CDR2 FQDESV (reference sequence). This CDR3 has 16 amino acids. V was shortened by 0 bases and J by 3 bases, with 14 bases between the two germline ends. The CDR3 bases are TGTGCCAGCAGCTTAGCGTCGTGGGAGTTAGAAGAGACCCAGTACTTC. Amino acid sequence: CASSLASWELEETQYF. Variable domain in full (rest from reference TRBV11-1 and TRBJ2-5): EAEVAQSPRYKITEKSQAVAFWCDPISGHATLYWYRQILGQGPELLVQFQDESVVDDSQLPKDRFSAERLKGVDSTLKIQPAELGDSAMYLCASSLASWELEETQYFGPGTRLLVL.

The V and J genes are TRBV5-6 and TRBJ2-7; 9 nucleotides align to TRBD2. The CDR3 runs to 14 residues. The ends lost 4 bases at V and 5 bases at J; junction bases unmatched: 7. Per germline, CDR1 SGHDT and CDR2 YYEEEE. The CDR3 loop reads CASSRSGGRNEQYF. The CDR3 region has the DNA TGTGCCAGCAGCCGTAGCGGGGGTCGGAACGAGCAGTACTTC.

With regard to this clone: This sample also contains other DNA sequences that code for the same CDR3. This chain uses TRBV30 with TRBJ2-1; D is unclear. In germline, CDR1 is GTSNPN, CDR2 SVGIG (reference sequence). This CDR3 has 11 residues. V gave up 0 bases and J gave up 4 bases, with 1 base separating them. CDR3 loop: CAWSVYNEQFF. CDR3 in DNA: TGTGCCTGGAGTGTTTACAATGAGCAGTTCTTC.

The chain carries TRBV7-6 and TRBJ1-2; D remains ambiguous. The V gene lost 5 bases and the J gene lost 8 bases, with 18 bases spanning the gap. CDR1 is SGHVS, CDR2 FNYEAQ, per germline. The CDR3 is made up of 14 amino acids. The CDR3, as DNA: TGTGCCAGCAGCCCAAGGGCACCGATCGACGGCTACACCTTC. It is translated as CASSPRAPIDGYTF.

The gene calls are TRBV6-5 and TRBJ2-7, with TRBD2 matching over 7 bases. V was clipped by 5 bases and J by 3 bases; unmatched bases: 4. The germline CDR1 and CDR2 sequences are MNHEY and SVGAGI. The CDR3 runs to 13 residues. This chain's CDR3 is CASSRTRGYEQYF. Written as DNA, the CDR3 is TGTGCCAGCAGTAGGACTAGGGGCTACGAGCAGTACTTC.

The V call is TRBV30, the J call TRBJ1-1; D remains unclear. The germline CDR1 and CDR2 sequences are GTSNPN and SVGIG (reference sequence). The CDR3 spans 15 residues. The ends were cut back, 0 bases at V and 0 bases at J, with 11 bases in the middle. The CDR3, as DNA: TGTGCCTGGAGTGTAATAGTGACACTGAACACTGAAGCTTTCTTT. Its translation is CAWSVIVTLNTEAFF.

V usage is TRBV15 and J usage is TRBJ2-1; D gene ambiguous. The CDR3 consists of 16 residues. Germline values: CDR1 LNHNV, CDR2 YYDKDF (reference sequence). The V gene lost 5 bases and the J gene lost 0 bases, with 14 bases spanning the gap. CDR3 protein: CATSPRFASSYNEQFF. The CDR3 DNA is TGTGCCACCAGCCCCCGGTTCGCTAGCTCCTACAATGAGCAGTTCTTC. Full variable domain (outside the CDR3, taken from reference TRBV15 and TRBJ2-1): DAMVIQNPRYQVTQFGKPVTLSCSQTLNHNVMYWYQQKSSQAPKLLFHYYDKDFNNEADTPDNFQSRRPNTSFCFLDIRSPGLGDTAMYLCATSPRFASSYNEQFFGPGTRLTVL.

V gene TRBV29-1 combines with J gene TRBJ2-1; 9 nucleotides agree with TRBD2. CDR1 is SQVTM and CDR2 is ANQGSEA in the germline V gene. The V segment lost 6 bases and the J segment 0 bases; nucleotides outside the gene matches: 6. The CDR3 loop spans 15 amino acids. In nucleotides, the CDR3 is TGCAGCGTCAATCTAGCGGGACTCTCCTACAATGAGCAGTTCTTC. It translates to CSVNLAGLSYNEQFF.

This rearrangement joins TRBV6-1 to TRBJ2-7; no definite D call. V lost 8 bases, J lost 2 bases, and 13 bases lay in between. The CDR3 is 13 residues long. Germline CDR1 is MNHNS and CDR2 is SASEGT. The CDR3 bases are TGTGCCAGCCAGCTTTCGGGCACCTACGAGCAGTACTTC. This sequence encodes CASQLSGTYEQYF.

In regard to this clone: The same CDR3 arises from other DNA sequences in this sample as well. The V and J genes are TRBV11-2 and TRBJ1-2; 10 positions agree with TRBD1. Looked up from germline, CDR1 is SGHAT and CDR2 is FQNNGV. Trimming removed 4 bases from V and 2 bases from J; junction bases left unmatched: 1. CDR3 size: 14 residues. CDR3 DNA: TGTGCCAGCAGCTCGGGACAGGGGAACTATGGCTACACCTTC. It yields the protein CASSSGQGNYGYTF.

This clone was recorded only once. Here the CDR3 reads CASSWGTGTNTEAFF. In DNA form, the CDR3 reads TGTGCCAGCAGCTGGGGTACAGGGACGAACACTGAAGCTTTCTTT. The chain employs TRBV7-9 and TRBJ1-1; a possible D gene is TRBD1 (6 bases). CDR1 SEHNR and CDR2 FQNEAQ come from the germline V gene (reference sequence). The germline V and J ends were trimmed by 4 bases and 1 base, with 13 bases remaining between them. The CDR3 length is 15 residues.

This CDR3 reads CASSQESGSRKTQYF. The CDR3 region has the DNA TGCGCCAGCAGCCAAGAGTCTGGGTCCCGTAAGACCCAGTACTTC. The V and J genes are TRBV4-1 and TRBJ2-5, with D uncertain. V was trimmed by 0 bases and J by 6 bases, leaving 14 bases between them. Germline CDR1 reads MGHRA; CDR2 reads YSYEKL. The CDR3 loop spans 15 amino acids.

The rearrangement joins TRBV7-8 to TRBJ2-1; TRBD2 aligns across 15 bases. The CDR3 has 16 residues. With V trimmed by 5 bases and J by 8 bases, 7 bases remained unmatched. From germline, CDR1 is SGHVS and CDR2 FQNEAQ. CDR3 coding DNA: TGTGCCAGCAGCGGACTAGCGGGAGGGCCCGTTGATGAGCAGTTCTTC. Its protein is CASSGLAGGPVDEQFF.